The 32 T cell receptor beta chains below were found in one sample sequenced in a study of cytomegalovirus exposure and HLA in healthy donors. PCR involved 60 Vbeta and 13 Jbeta primers. This table comes from immunoSEQ multiplex PCR, and its TCRdb copy is limited to in-frame clones, with some not included. The data contain 150,000 to 200,000 clones, around 75% of them singletons. The specimen was PBMCs. These receptor sequences come from a male donor in good health and CMV-seronegative.

The chain uses TRBV28 and TRBJ2-7, with TRBD2 matching 10 bases. The CDR3 has 12 residues. From germline, CDR1 is MDHEN and CDR2 SYDVKM. The V segment lost 10 bases and the J segment 7 bases; nucleotides outside the gene matches: 7. CDR3 DNA sequence: TGTGCCACTATAGCGGGAGGCCTTGAGCAGTACTTC. Protein product: CATIAGGLEQYF. Together with reference TRBV28 and TRBJ2-7, the CDR3 gives the full variable domain: DVKVTQSSRYLVKRTGEKVFLECVQDMDHENMFWYRQDPGLGLRLIYFSYDVKMKEKGDIPEGYSVSREKKERFSLILESASTNQTSMYLCATIAGGLEQYFGPGTRLTVT.

The chain employs TRBV29-1 and TRBJ2-1, with 9 bases lining up with TRBD1. In germline, CDR1 is SQVTM, CDR2 ANQGSEA. V lost 7 bases and J lost 7; bases outside the gene matches: 11. The CDR3 is 14 amino acids. In nucleotides, the CDR3 is TGCAGCGCCCAGGCCGGGACAGGGATGAATGAGCAGTTCTTC. Residues: CSAQAGTGMNEQFF.

The genes are TRBV6-8 and TRBJ2-3; D unclear. The germline V gene encodes CDR1 MNHGY and CDR2 SAAAGT. V shed 2 bases and J shed 3 bases, with 15 bases lying between them. The CDR3 is made up of 16 amino acids. CDR3 in amino acids: CASSYAPEVRTDTQYF. For the CDR3, the DNA is TGTGCCAGCAGTTACGCCCCTGAAGTTCGGACAGATACGCAGTATTTT.

The J gene is TRBJ2-6, the V gene TRBV7-8, with TRBD1 matching over 9 bases. Germline CDR1 is SGHVS and CDR2 is FQNEAQ. CDR3 length equals 20 residues. Trimming at V came to 1 base and at J to 2 bases, leaving 12 bases not matched to a gene. The CDR3 region has the DNA TGTGCCAGCAGCTTAGTATGGTGGGGGACAGGGACTGCTGGGGCCAACGTCCTGACTTTC. Its translation: CASSLVWWGTGTAGANVLTF. The variable domain in full, with the rest retrieved from reference TRBV7-8 and TRBJ2-6, is GAGVSQSPRYKVAKRGQDVALRCDPISGHVSLFWYQQALGQGPEFLTYFQNEAQLDKSGLPSDRFFAERPEGSVSTLKIQRTQQEDSAVYLCASSLVWWGTGTAGANVLTFGAGSRLTVL.

This clone was seen only a few times. The V and J genes are TRBV7-3 and TRBJ1-1; D is unresolved. This CDR3 has 19 amino acids. The V end lost 8 bases, the J end lost 6 bases, and 34 bases lay between the germline ends. The germline gives CDR1 SGHTA, CDR2 FQGTGA. CDR3 DNA: TGTGCCAGCCGCACCGCCCGCCAAATACGGGGAGCCCTAATACCTGAAGCTTTCTTT. Its protein product is CASRTARQIRGALIPEAFF.

This chain joins TRBV16 and TRBJ1-2; 8 nucleotides align to TRBD1. Germline V gene sequence: CDR1 KGHSY, CDR2 FQNENV. The CDR3 runs to 15 residues. Losses at the gene ends were 0 bases for V and 8 bases for J; bases not matched to a gene: 8. This chain's CDR3 is CASSQSPDRVGGYTF. The CDR3 bases are TGTGCCAGCAGCCAATCCCCGGACAGGGTGGGAGGCTACACCTTC.

The rearrangement links TRBV4-3 to TRBJ2-3; a possible D gene is TRBD2 (5 bases). The germline V and J ends were trimmed by 3 bases and 0 bases, with 13 bases remaining between them. The CDR3 is 16 amino acids. CDR1 and CDR2 (germline): LGHNA, YSLEER. The CDR3 nucleotides read TGCGCCAGCAGCCAGAGCAGCAGCGGTAGCACAGATACGCAGTATTTT. Amino acids: CASSQSSSGSTDTQYF.

The J gene is TRBJ2-3, the V gene TRBV15; 7 nucleotides match TRBD1. Germline V CDR1 and CDR2: LNHNV, YYDKDF (reference sequence). The V and J ends lost 1 base and 6 bases, in that order; junction bases with no gene match: 7. The CDR3 covers 15 residues. The DNA for the CDR3 is TGTGCCACCAGCAGAGGGGACAGAGTTCAGGATACGCAGTATTTT. Translated: CATSRGDRVQDTQYF.

The chain has TRBV5-4 and TRBJ1-4; D remains unclear. V was cut by 9 bases and J by 0 bases, with 15 bases left in between. This CDR3 contains 15 residues. Per germline, CDR1 SGHNT and CDR2 YYREEE (reference sequence). The chain's CDR3 is CATGGSGATNEKLFF. As DNA, the CDR3 is TGTGCCACCGGAGGTTCAGGTGCAACTAATGAAAAACTGTTTTTT.

V gene TRBV7-3 combines with J gene TRBJ2-1; a possible D gene is TRBD1 (7 bases). V lost 7 bases, J lost 2 bases, and 12 bases lay in between. Germline CDR1 SGHTA, CDR2 FQGTGA. The CDR3 is made up of 14 amino acids. CDR3: CASNGGGPYNEQFF. In DNA, the CDR3 is TGTGCCAGCAATGGAGGGGGCCCCTACAATGAGCAGTTCTTC.

The chain recombines TRBV5-1 with TRBJ2-7; the match to TRBD2 covers 7 bases. With V trimmed by 0 bases and J by 0 bases, 3 bases remained unmatched. Per germline, CDR1 SGHRS and CDR2 YFSETQ. This CDR3 region has 15 residues. The CDR3 reads CASSLVSGVSYEQYF. As DNA, the CDR3 is TGCGCCAGCAGCTTGGTGAGCGGGGTCTCCTACGAGCAGTACTTC.

The chain is built from TRBV28 and TRBJ2-7; TRBD2 matches at 10 bases. From germline, CDR1 is MDHEN and CDR2 SYDVKM. The J segment lost 7 bases and the V segment lost 6 bases, leaving 15 bases of the junction unmatched. There are 16 residues in the CDR3. The CDR3 DNA reads TGTGCCAGCAGCCCCCTAGCGGGAGCGGGGGAGAAAGAGCAGTACTTC. It is translated as CASSPLAGAGEKEQYF.

The J gene is TRBJ1-6, the V gene TRBV7-2, with 9 bases lining up with TRBD1. The J segment lost 9 bases and the V segment lost 0 bases, leaving 6 bases of the junction unmatched. This CDR3 spans 16 amino acids. Germline CDR1 reads SGHTA; CDR2 reads FQGNSA. The CDR3, as DNA: TGTGCCAGCAGCTTAGCACAGGGGGCGACGGGTTCACCCCTCCACTTT. Translated: CASSLAQGATGSPLHF.

This clone showed up just a few times. The chain couples TRBV30 to TRBJ2-5; a weak D match, TRBD1 (6 bases). Germline CDR1 GTSNPN, CDR2 SVGIG (reference sequence). V lost 5 bases, J lost 5 bases, and 9 bases lay in between. The CDR3 runs to 11 residues. The CDR3 reads CAWSQGETQYF. Here the CDR3 DNA reads TGTGCCTGGTCCCAGGGGGAGACCCAGTACTTC.

The rearrangement links TRBV28 to TRBJ1-2; 9 bases align to TRBD1. The CDR3 runs 17 residues. The V gene end was trimmed by 2 bases and the J gene end by 2 bases; junction bases not matched to a gene: 9. Looked up from germline, CDR1 is MDHEN and CDR2 is SYDVKM. The CDR3 bases are TGTGCCAGCAGTTTAGGGGGACAGGGTAAGAGAAACTATGGCTACACCTTC. Amino acids: CASSLGGQGKRNYGYTF.

Details on this clone: An end of the junction does not agree with germline; a read error may underlie this. The gene calls are TRBV7-9 and TRBJ2-1, with 15 bases matching TRBD2. The germline CDR1 and CDR2 sequences are SEHNR and FQNEAQ (reference sequence). The CDR3 contains 19 residues. The chain's CDR3 is CSSSLAGGLAGGPVNEQFF. The CDR3 nucleotides read TGTTCCAGCAGCTTAGCTGGAGGACTAGCGGGAGGGCCAGTTAATGAGCAGTTCTTC.

The chain's CDR3 is CASSGRGRDNEKLFF. The CDR3 region has the DNA TGTGCCAGCAGCGGCCGGGGGAGGGATAATGAAAAACTGTTTTTT. J is TRBJ1-4 and V is TRBV9; perhaps TRBD1 as D (5 bases). The CDR3 runs 15 residues. Trimming shortened V by 3 bases and J by 4 bases, and 13 bases separated the two germline ends. The germline V gene encodes CDR1 SGDLS and CDR2 YYNGEE. Together with reference TRBV9 and TRBJ1-4, the CDR3 gives the full variable domain: DSGVTQTPKHLITATGQRVTLRCSPRSGDLSVYWYQQSLDQGLQFLIQYYNGEERAKGNILERFSAQQFPDLHSELNLSSLELGDSALYFCASSGRGRDNEKLFFGSGTQLSVL.

The rearrangement links TRBV5-1 to TRBJ2-3; 11 nucleotides align to TRBD1. The germline CDR1 and CDR2 sequences are SGHRS and YFSETQ. V gave up 4 bases and J gave up 4 bases; unmatched junction bases: 5. CDR3 size: 15 residues. In DNA form, the CDR3 reads TGCGCCAGCAGCCCCTGGACAGGGGGCCCAGATACGCAGTATTTT. This codes for CASSPWTGGPDTQYF.

The chain carries TRBV18 and TRBJ1-1; D ambiguous. Germline CDR1 reads KGHSH; CDR2 reads LQKENI. This CDR3 region has 14 residues. Trimming shortened V by 3 bases and J by 6 bases, and 14 bases separated the two germline ends. CDR3 sequence (DNA): TGTGCCAGCTCACCGGAGCGATGGTTTTCTGAAGCTTTCTTT. Translated: CASSPERWFSEAFF.

The rearrangement joins TRBV6-1 to TRBJ2-5; maybe TRBD2 (5 bases). V lost 7 bases, J lost 6 bases, and 15 bases lay in between. The CDR3 covers 13 residues. Germline CDR1 MNHNS, CDR2 SASEGT. DNA of the CDR3: TGTGCCAGCATGGGGAGTACGGGGAAGACCCAGTACTTC. This gives the protein CASMGSTGKTQYF.

J is TRBJ1-4 and V is TRBV9; no reliable D call. This CDR3 region has 14 residues. In germline, CDR1 is SGDLS, CDR2 YYNGEE. V was trimmed by 0 bases and J by 7 bases, leaving 10 bases between them. CDR3 coding DNA: TGTGCCAGCAGCGTAGACCCGCTAGTTGAAAAACTGTTTTTT. Protein: CASSVDPLVEKLFF.

This chain connects TRBV6-1 to TRBJ2-7, with 9 bases lining up with TRBD2. V dropped 0 bases and J dropped 3; count of bases not matched to a gene: 3. Germline values: CDR1 MNHNS, CDR2 SASEGT. This CDR3 contains 15 residues. CDR3: CASSEAGLAIYEQYF. Here the CDR3 DNA reads TGTGCCAGCAGTGAAGCGGGACTAGCAATCTACGAGCAGTACTTC.

The V and J genes are TRBV5-1 and TRBJ2-7, with D possibly TRBD2 on 6 matching bases. CDR1 is SGHRS and CDR2 is YFSETQ in the germline V gene. This CDR3 spans 16 amino acids. V was shortened by 3 bases and J by 2 bases, with 18 bases between the two germline ends. In DNA form, the CDR3 reads TGCGCCAGCAGCTCGGGGGACCTGATCCTAACCTACGAGCAGTACTTC. Amino acids: CASSSGDLILTYEQYF.

Turning to this clone: At one boundary the junction diverges from the germline segment, which might be a read error. The chain uses TRBV7-9 and TRBJ2-7; D is ambiguous. CDR1 is SEHNR, CDR2 FQNEAQ, per germline (reference sequence). CDR3 length: 12 amino acids. CDR3 nucleotides: TGTTCCAGCAGCTCAGGTAGCTACGAGCAGTACTTC. Encoded protein: CSSSSGSYEQYF.

The CDR3 region has the DNA TGCGCCAGCAGCCCAACCACGGGGGGCCTGGTGGCGGATACGCAGTATTTT. As protein: CASSPTTGGLVADTQYF. The rearrangement links TRBV4-1 to TRBJ2-3; D is perhaps TRBD2 (7 bases). Germline values: CDR1 MGHRA, CDR2 YSYEKL. This CDR3 is built from 17 residues. Trimming pared 4 bases from V and 6 bases from J, leaving 23 bases between.

V usage is TRBV2 and J usage is TRBJ1-1; D unclear. This CDR3 has 14 residues. Trimming took off 0 bases at V and 0 bases at J, with 5 bases between the two ends. The V gene's germline CDR1 is SNHLY and CDR2 FYNNEI. CDR3 loop: CASSEARVNTEAFF. As DNA, the CDR3 is TGTGCCAGCAGTGAAGCGAGAGTGAACACTGAAGCTTTCTTT.

The chain employs TRBV7-8 and TRBJ1-1, with 8 bases that match TRBD1. Trimming removed 7 bases from V and 2 bases from J; junction bases left unmatched: 15. CDR1 is SGHVS, CDR2 FQNEAQ, per germline. The CDR3 consists of 17 residues. CDR3 nucleotides: TGTGCCAGCAAAGGGTGGGGGGCGGACAGGGCCAACACTGAAGCTTTCTTT. This sequence encodes CASKGWGADRANTEAFF.

The CDR3 is CASSSAGGYNEQFF. The DNA for the CDR3 is TGCGCCAGCAGCTCAGCGGGGGGCTACAATGAGCAGTTCTTC. The chain recombines TRBV5-1 with TRBJ2-1, with TRBD2 identical over 9 bases. V lost 3 bases, J lost 3 bases, and 1 base stayed unmatched. Germline CDR1 reads SGHRS; CDR2 reads YFSETQ. This CDR3 region has 14 residues.

This clone was seen more than once but under ten times. V usage is TRBV30 and J usage is TRBJ1-2; 7 bases align to TRBD1. Trimming at V came to 5 bases and at J to 4 bases, leaving 7 bases not matched to a gene. The CDR3 sequence is 13 residues long. Germline V gives CDR1 GTSNPN, CDR2 SVGIG (reference sequence). The CDR3 DNA reads TGTGCCTGGTACAGGGGCCGGGCCTATGGCTACACCTTC. Translation: CAWYRGRAYGYTF.

The V call is TRBV15, the J call TRBJ1-5; tentative D call: TRBD1 (6 bases). V lost 5 bases to trimming and J lost 6 bases, with 17 bases between them. The CDR3 runs 15 residues. The germline V gene encodes CDR1 LNHNV and CDR2 YYDKDF (reference sequence). CDR3 residues: CATSPTGSKGQPQHF. DNA of the CDR3: TGTGCCACCAGCCCCACAGGGTCGAAGGGTCAGCCCCAGCATTTT.

This clone was found a few times. This chain uses TRBV7-9 with TRBJ1-2; the D gene is possibly TRBD1 (5 bases). Per the germline V gene, CDR1 is SEHNR and CDR2 is FQNEAQ (reference sequence). The V end was cut by 8 bases, the J end by 8 bases, with 18 bases between. The CDR3 covers 13 residues. CDR3 sequence: CASRDGTRNGYTF. The CDR3 DNA sequence: TGTGCCAGCCGTGACGGGACTCGAAACGGCTACACCTTC.

This chain uses TRBV11-2 with TRBJ2-7; TRBD2 agrees at 9 bases. The trim removed 3 bases at V and 2 bases at J, leaving 5 bases unmatched. This CDR3 contains 15 residues. Germline V gene data show CDR1 as SGHAT and CDR2 as FQNNGV. This CDR3 is CASSLGAGGAYEQYF. The DNA of the CDR3 is TGTGCCAGCAGCTTGGGTGCGGGAGGGGCCTACGAGCAGTACTTC.